The rows below give T cell receptor beta chains drawn from one sample of a study of T-cell reconstitution after alpha-beta-depleted transplantation in children. Via MiXCR, TCRdb re-called the PCR reads, giving one row per CDR3 protein. The sample comprises roughly 300,000 distinct CDR3 sequences, 9.9% of which are singletons, and around 10% rests with the top ten. The sequencing here drew on PBMCs from the stem cell graft donor, taken from the stem cell graft. The receptor set was obtained from a human donor who donated a stem cell graft to a child with SCID. Each CDR3 is given with its conserved first and last residue. The D gene is left open where the match is weak. The size entry is marked missing in some rows and otherwise reads once, few, many or a size class.

size: many
D: TRBD2
J: TRBJ2-7
V: TRBV12-3/TRBV12-4
length: 15
CDR3: CASSPTSGGNYEQYF
DNA: TGTGCCAGCAGCCCGACTAGCGGGGGCAACTACGAGCAGTACTTC

size: few
D: NA
J: TRBJ2-1
V: TRBV7-9
length: 16
CDR3: CASIVPGTDGTNEQFF
DNA: TGTGCCAGCATCGTCCCCGGGACGGATGGGACCAATGAGCAGTTCTTC

size: few
D: NA
J: TRBJ1-5
V: TRBV4-2
length: 13
CDR3: CASSKGSNQPQHF
DNA: TGTGCCAGCAGTAAGGGAAGCAATCAGCCCCAGCATTTT

size: many
D: NA
J: TRBJ2-3
V: TRBV5-1
length: 12
CDR3: CASRTDSDTQYF
DNA: TGCGCCAGCCGGACAGACTCAGATACGCAGTATTTT

size: many
D: TRBD2
J: TRBJ2-7
V: TRBV10-3
length: 15
CDR3: CAIRPREGRSYEQYF
DNA: TGTGCCATCAGGCCTCGGGAGGGGAGATCCTACGAGCAGTACTTC

size: few
D: TRBD1
J: TRBJ2-6
V: TRBV18
length: 18
CDR3: CASSPRTGGYGGANVLTF
DNA: TGTGCCAGCTCACCGCGGACAGGGGGATATGGTGGGGCCAACGTCCTGACTTTC

size: NA
D: NA
J: TRBJ2-7
V: TRBV7-9
length: 14
CDR3: CASSFNGAPYEQYF
DNA: TGTGCCAGCAGCTTCAACGGGGCCCCCTACGAGCAGTACTTC

size: NA
D: NA
J: TRBJ2-3
V: TRBV9
length: 15
CDR3: CASSVVGRNTDTQYF
DNA: TGTGCCAGCAGCGTAGTGGGTAGAAACACAGATACGCAGTATTTT

size: few
D: TRBD1
J: TRBJ1-1
V: TRBV6-5
length: 16
CDR3: CASSYARTGMNTEAFF
DNA: TGTGCCAGCAGTTACGCAAGGACAGGGATGAACACTGAAGCTTTCTTT

size: few
D: NA
J: TRBJ1-4
V: TRBV7-9
length: 15
CDR3: CASSLDGGQGEKLFF
DNA: TGTGCCAGCAGCTTAGATGGGGGGCAAGGTGAAAAACTGTTTTTT

size: NA
D: NA
J: TRBJ2-3
V: TRBV10-3
length: 14
CDR3: CAISRGGAGNTQYF
DNA: TGTGCCATCAGTCGAGGGGGGGCCGGGAATACGCAGTATTTT

size: NA
D: NA
J: TRBJ1-1
V: TRBV5-4
length: 14
CDR3: CASSLVGVGTEAFF
DNA: TGTGCCAGCAGCTTGGTTGGGGTGGGCACTGAAGCTTTCTTT

size: few
D: TRBD1
J: TRBJ2-7
V: TRBV12-3/TRBV12-4
length: 13
CDR3: CASRTGQGGEQYF
DNA: TGTGCCAGCAGGACCGGACAGGGTGGAGAGCAGTACTTC

size: NA
D: TRBD1
J: TRBJ2-3
V: TRBV5-4
length: 15
CDR3: CASSLWTGDPDTQYF
DNA: TGTGCCAGCAGCTTGTGGACAGGGGACCCAGATACGCAGTATTTT

size: few
D: NA
J: TRBJ2-7
V: TRBV12-3/TRBV12-4
length: 13
CDR3: CASSLKGWPEQYF
DNA: TGTGCCAGCAGTTTAAAGGGCTGGCCCGAGCAGTACTTC

size: few
D: NA
J: TRBJ1-4
V: TRBV12-3/TRBV12-4
length: 13
CDR3: CASMRGALEKLFF
DNA: TGTGCCAGCATGAGGGGGGCGCTTGAAAAACTGTTTTTT

size: NA
D: NA
J: TRBJ1-5
V: TRBV6-5
length: 12
CDR3: CASSRAGQPQHF
DNA: TGTGCCAGCAGTCGGGCGGGCCAGCCCCAGCATTTT

size: many
D: NA
J: TRBJ2-4
V: TRBV12-3/TRBV12-4
length: 15
CDR3: CASTSGRLAKNIQYF
DNA: TGTGCCAGCACTTCAGGCAGGCTAGCCAAAAACATTCAGTACTTC

size: few
D: TRBD2
J: TRBJ2-3
V: TRBV7-2
length: 19
CDR3: CASSFPPSGGQLSTDTQYF
DNA: TGTGCCAGCAGCTTCCCCCCTAGCGGGGGGCAACTGAGCACAGATACGCAGTATTTT

size: few
D: NA
J: TRBJ2-7
V: TRBV20-1
length: 14
CDR3: CSARAGTASYEQYF
DNA: TGCAGTGCTAGGGCGGGAACGGCATCCTACGAGCAGTACTTC